The 4 T cell receptor beta chains given below trace back to one sample, sequenced in a study of T cell changes during pregnancy in multiple sclerosis. This table comes from immunoSEQ multiplex PCR, and its TCRdb copy is limited to in-frame clones, with some not included. The sample shows roughly 46,000 clones, around 92% of them seen only once. Source: peripheral blood, taken in the third trimester of pregnancy. These receptors came from a female donor with multiple sclerosis, enrolled in a pregnancy study.

V gene TRBV4-3 combines with J gene TRBJ2-5; 8 nucleotides agree with TRBD2. In germline, CDR1 is LGHNA, CDR2 YSLEER. The CDR3 totals 17 residues. Trimming removed 3 bases from V and 5 bases from J; junction bases left unmatched: 14. The CDR3 sequence is CASSHREGGRTGETQYF. The CDR3 DNA is TGCGCCAGCAGCCACCGGGAGGGCGGGAGGACGGGGGAGACCCAGTACTTC.

The V gene is TRBV28, the J gene TRBJ1-1; 7 bases line up with TRBD1. CDR3 length: 13 residues. With V trimmed by 7 bases and J by 0 bases, 2 bases remained unmatched. Germline V gene data show CDR1 as MDHEN and CDR2 as SYDVKM. The chain's CDR3 is CASNDRVNTEAFF. The DNA of the CDR3 is TGTGCCAGCAATGACAGGGTGAACACTGAAGCTTTCTTT.

V is TRBV5-4 and J is TRBJ2-4; the match to TRBD2 covers 7 bases. The CDR3 spans 18 residues. Unmatched junction bases numbered 18, after V lost 3 bases and J lost 6 bases. CDR1 is SGHNT and CDR2 is YYREEE in the germline V gene (reference sequence). In nucleotides, the CDR3 is TGTGCCAGCAGCTCTACCTCGGGGGGAGGGCCAAGGCGAAACATTCAGTACTTC. This gives the protein CASSSTSGGGPRRNIQYF.

V usage is TRBV30 and J usage is TRBJ2-7, with 7 bases identical to TRBD1. Germline V gene sequence: CDR1 GTSNPN, CDR2 SVGIG (reference sequence). There are 12 residues in the CDR3. The ends lost 2 bases at V and 4 bases at J; junction bases unmatched: 2. CDR3 residues: CAWSTGVYEQYF. The CDR3 DNA is TGTGCCTGGAGTACAGGGGTATACGAGCAGTACTTC.